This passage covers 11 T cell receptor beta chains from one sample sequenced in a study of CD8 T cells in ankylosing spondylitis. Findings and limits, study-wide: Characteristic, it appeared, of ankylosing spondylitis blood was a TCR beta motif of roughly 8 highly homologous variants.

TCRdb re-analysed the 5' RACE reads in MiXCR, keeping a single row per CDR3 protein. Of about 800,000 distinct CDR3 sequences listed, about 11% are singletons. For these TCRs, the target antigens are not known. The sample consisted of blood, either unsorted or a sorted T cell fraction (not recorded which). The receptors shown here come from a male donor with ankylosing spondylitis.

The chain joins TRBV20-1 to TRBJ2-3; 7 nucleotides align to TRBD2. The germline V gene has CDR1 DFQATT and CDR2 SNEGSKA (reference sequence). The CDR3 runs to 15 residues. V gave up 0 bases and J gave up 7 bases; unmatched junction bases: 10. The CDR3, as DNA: TGCAGTGCTAGAGACCGGACTAGGAGCAGTAATACGCAGTATTTT. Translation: CSARDRTRSSNTQYF.

The CDR3 loop reads CASSFVAPRDTQYF. In nucleotides, the CDR3 is TGTGCCAGCAGTTTTGTAGCTCCTAGAGATACGCAGTATTTT. The chain is built from TRBV6-5 and TRBJ2-3; D unclear. Trimming removed 4 bases from V and 5 bases from J, with 13 bases in between. Germline assignment: CDR1 MNHEY and CDR2 SVGAGI. This CDR3 is built from 14 residues.

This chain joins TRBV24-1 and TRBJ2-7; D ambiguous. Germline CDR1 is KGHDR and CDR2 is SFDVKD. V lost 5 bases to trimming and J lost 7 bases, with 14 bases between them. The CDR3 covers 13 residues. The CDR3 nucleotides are TGTGCCACCAGTGGAAGGGCCGCTGGAGAGCAGTACTTC. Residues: CATSGRAAGEQYF.

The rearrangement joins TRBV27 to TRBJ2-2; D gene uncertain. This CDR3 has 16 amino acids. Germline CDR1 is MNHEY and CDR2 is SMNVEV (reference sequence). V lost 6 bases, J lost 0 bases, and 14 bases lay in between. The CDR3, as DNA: TGTGCCAGCAGCACCGTCCAAGTTACGAACACCGGGGAGCTGTTTTTT. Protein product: CASSTVQVTNTGELFF.

The CDR3 is CASSPKGVGEKLFF. The CDR3 DNA reads as TGCGCCAGCAGCCCCAAGGGGGTGGGGGAAAAACTGTTTTTT. The chain recombines TRBV4-1 with TRBJ1-4; TRBD1 might be the D (6 bases). The CDR3 has 14 residues. CDR1 is MGHRA and CDR2 is YSYEKL in the germline V gene. Deletions cut 4 bases from V and 8 bases from J, with 14 bases between.

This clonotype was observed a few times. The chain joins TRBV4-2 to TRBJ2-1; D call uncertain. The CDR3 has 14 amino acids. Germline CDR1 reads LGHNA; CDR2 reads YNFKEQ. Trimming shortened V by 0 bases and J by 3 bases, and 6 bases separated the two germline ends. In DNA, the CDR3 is TGTGCCAGCAGCCAAGAGGCCCGCTACAATGAGCAGTTCTTC. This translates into CASSQEARYNEQFF.

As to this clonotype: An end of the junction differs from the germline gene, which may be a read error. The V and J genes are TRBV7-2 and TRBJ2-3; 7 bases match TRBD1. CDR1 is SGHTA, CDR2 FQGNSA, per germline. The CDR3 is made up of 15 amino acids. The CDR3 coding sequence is TGTGCCAGCAGCTTAAAGCATCCGGGGACAGATATGCAGTATTTT. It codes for CASSLKHPGTDMQYF.

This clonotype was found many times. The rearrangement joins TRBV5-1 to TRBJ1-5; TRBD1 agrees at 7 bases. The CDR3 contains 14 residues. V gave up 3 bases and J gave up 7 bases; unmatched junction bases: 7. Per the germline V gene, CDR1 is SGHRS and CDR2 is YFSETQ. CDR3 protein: CASSSTGEEQPQHF. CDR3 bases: TGCGCCAGCAGCTCCACAGGGGAAGAACAGCCCCAGCATTTT.

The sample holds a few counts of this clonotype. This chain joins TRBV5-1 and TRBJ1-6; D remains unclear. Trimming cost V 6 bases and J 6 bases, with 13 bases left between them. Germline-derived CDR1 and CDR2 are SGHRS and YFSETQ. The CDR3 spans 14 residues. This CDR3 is CASTPDPSNSPLHF. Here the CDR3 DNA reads TGCGCCAGCACTCCGGATCCCTCTAATTCACCCCTCCACTTT.

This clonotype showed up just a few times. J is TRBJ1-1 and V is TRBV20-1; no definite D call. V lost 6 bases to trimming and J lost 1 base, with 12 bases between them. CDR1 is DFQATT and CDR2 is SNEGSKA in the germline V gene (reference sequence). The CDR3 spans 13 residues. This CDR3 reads CSANTESNTEAFF. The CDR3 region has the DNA TGCAGTGCGAATACGGAGTCGAACACTGAAGCTTTCTTT.

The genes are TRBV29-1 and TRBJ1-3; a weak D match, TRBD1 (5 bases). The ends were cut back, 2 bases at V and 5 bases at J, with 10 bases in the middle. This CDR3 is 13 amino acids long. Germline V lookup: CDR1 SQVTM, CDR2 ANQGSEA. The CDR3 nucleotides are TGCAGCGTTGAACTCCAGGGCAGAAACACCATATATTTT. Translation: CSVELQGRNTIYF.